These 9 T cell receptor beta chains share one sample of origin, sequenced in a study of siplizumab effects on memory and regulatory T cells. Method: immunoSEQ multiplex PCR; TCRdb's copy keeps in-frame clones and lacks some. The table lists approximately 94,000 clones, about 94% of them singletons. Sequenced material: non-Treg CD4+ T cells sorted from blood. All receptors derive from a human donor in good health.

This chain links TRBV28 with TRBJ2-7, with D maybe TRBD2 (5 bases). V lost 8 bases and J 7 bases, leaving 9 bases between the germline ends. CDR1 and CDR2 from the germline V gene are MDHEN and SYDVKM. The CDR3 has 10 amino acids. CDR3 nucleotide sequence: TGTGCCAGCGGACTGAGGGAGCAGTACTTC. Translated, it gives CASGLREQYF.

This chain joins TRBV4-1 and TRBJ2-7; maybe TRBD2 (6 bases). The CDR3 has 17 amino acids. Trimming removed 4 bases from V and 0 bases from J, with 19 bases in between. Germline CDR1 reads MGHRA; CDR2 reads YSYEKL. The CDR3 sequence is CASSRFSGTRFSYEQYF. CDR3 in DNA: TGCGCCAGCAGCCGCTTCTCCGGGACTCGCTTCTCCTACGAGCAGTACTTC.

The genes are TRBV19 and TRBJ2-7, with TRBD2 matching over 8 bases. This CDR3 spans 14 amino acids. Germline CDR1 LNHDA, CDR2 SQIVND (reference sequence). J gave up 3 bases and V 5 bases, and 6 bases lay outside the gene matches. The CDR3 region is CASSLTSGGYEQYF. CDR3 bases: TGTGCCAGTAGTCTAACTAGCGGCGGCTACGAGCAGTACTTC.

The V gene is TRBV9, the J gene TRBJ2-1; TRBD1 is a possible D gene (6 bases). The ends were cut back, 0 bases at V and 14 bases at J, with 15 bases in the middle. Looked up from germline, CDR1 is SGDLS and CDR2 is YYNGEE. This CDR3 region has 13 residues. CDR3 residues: CASSVDQGRRKFF. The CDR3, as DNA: TGTGCCAGCAGCGTAGATCAGGGGCGGCGTAAGTTCTTC.

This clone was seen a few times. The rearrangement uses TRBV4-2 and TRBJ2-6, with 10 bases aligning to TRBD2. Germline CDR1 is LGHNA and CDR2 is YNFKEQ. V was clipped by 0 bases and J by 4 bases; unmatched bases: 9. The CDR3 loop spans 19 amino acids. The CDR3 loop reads CASSQESSGSSSGANVLTF. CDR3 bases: TGTGCCAGCAGCCAAGAATCTAGCGGGAGTTCTTCCGGGGCCAACGTCCTGACTTTC.

CDR3 nucleotide sequence: TGTGCCAGCAGTGAATCGGGGCAGAAGAGCTCCTACAATGAGCAGTTCTTC. Residues: CASSESGQKSSYNEQFF. The chain uses TRBV25-1 and TRBJ2-1; D might be TRBD1 or TRBD2, each matching 5 bases. CDR1 and CDR2 (germline): MGHDK, SYGVNS. CDR3 length: 17 amino acids. Trimming left V 1 base short and J 0 bases short, with 13 bases between.

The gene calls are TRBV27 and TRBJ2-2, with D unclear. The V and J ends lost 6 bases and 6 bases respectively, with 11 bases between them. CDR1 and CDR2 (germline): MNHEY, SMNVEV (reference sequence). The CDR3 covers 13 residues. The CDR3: CASSRGVSGELFF. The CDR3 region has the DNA TGTGCCAGCAGCCGAGGTGTGTCCGGGGAGCTGTTTTTT.

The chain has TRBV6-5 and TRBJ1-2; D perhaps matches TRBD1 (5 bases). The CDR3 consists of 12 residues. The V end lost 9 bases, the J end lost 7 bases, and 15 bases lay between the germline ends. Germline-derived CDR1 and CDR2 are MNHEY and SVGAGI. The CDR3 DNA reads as TGTGCCAGTCACTGGCGAGGGACTGGCTACACCTTC. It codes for CASHWRGTGYTF.

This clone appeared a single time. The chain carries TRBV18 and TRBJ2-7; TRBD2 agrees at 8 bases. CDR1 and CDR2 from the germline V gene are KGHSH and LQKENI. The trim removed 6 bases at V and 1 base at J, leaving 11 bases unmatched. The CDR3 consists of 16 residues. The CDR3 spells CASSPLAVAGSYEQYF. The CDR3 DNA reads TGTGCCAGCTCCCCGCTCGCGGTAGCGGGATCCTACGAGCAGTACTTC.